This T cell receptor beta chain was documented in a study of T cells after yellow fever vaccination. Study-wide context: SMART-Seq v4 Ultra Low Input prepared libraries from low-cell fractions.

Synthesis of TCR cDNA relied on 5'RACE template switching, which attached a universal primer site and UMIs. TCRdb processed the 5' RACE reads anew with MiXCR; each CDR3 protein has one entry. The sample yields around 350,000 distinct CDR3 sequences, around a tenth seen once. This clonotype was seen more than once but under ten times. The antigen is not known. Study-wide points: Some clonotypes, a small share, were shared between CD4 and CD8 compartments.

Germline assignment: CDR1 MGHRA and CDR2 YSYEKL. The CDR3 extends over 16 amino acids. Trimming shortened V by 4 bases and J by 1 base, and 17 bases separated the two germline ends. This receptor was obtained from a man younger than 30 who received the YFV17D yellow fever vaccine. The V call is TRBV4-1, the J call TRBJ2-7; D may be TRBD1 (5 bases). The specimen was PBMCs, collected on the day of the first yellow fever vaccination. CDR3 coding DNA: TGCGCCAGCAGCCCCGGGCGGCCAGGGTGGTCCTACGAGCAGTACTTC. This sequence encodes CASSPGRPGWSYEQYF.